This is a list of T cell receptor beta chains from one sample in a study of cytomegalovirus exposure and HLA in healthy donors. The protocol was immunoSEQ multiplex PCR, while the TCRdb copy is restricted to in-frame clones and leaves out a portion. The sample shows roughly 190,000 clones, approximately 84% of them seen only once. The sequenced sample consisted of PBMCs. These receptors all come from a woman aged 45-60 years in good health and CMV-seropositive. Each CDR3 is given with its conserved first and last residue. A D gene is named only where the DNA matches it firmly. Only part of the rows carry a size: once, few, many, or a class if the clone is expanded.

size,V,D,J,CDR3,DNA
NA,TRBV9,NA,TRBJ1-1,CASSVGQSNTEAFF,TGTGCCAGCAGCGTTGGGCAGTCGAACACTGAAGCTTTCTTT
NA,TRBV7-2,TRBD2,TRBJ2-1,CASSSLAGGLYNEQFF,TGTGCCAGCAGCTCATTAGCGGGGGGGCTCTACAATGAGCAGTTCTTC
NA,TRBV4-1,TRBD1,TRBJ2-7,CASSEQGAPNEQYF,TGCGCCAGCAGCGAGCAGGGGGCGCCGAACGAGCAGTACTTC
few,TRBV6-5,NA,TRBJ2-1,CASSYSRGEQFF,TGTGCCAGCAGTTACTCCAGGGGTGAGCAGTTCTTC
NA,TRBV28,TRBD1,TRBJ1-1,CASSPGDREGTEAFF,TGTGCCAGCAGTCCGGGGGACAGGGAGGGCACTGAAGCTTTCTTT
NA,TRBV30,TRBD1,TRBJ1-6,CAWSVKSGGLSPLHF,TGTGCCTGGAGTGTGAAATCAGGGGGCCTTTCACCCCTCCACTTT
once,TRBV5-4,NA,TRBJ2-4,CASSLAGGAGKNIQYF,TGTGCCAGCAGCTTGGCGGGGGGCGCGGGCAAAAACATTCAGTACTTC
NA,TRBV5-1,NA,TRBJ1-2,CASSLDSRARYGYTF,TGCGCCAGCAGCTTGGACTCCAGGGCCCGCTATGGCTACACCTTC
few,TRBV6-1,NA,TRBJ1-5,CATIRTFGNQPQHF,TGTGCCACCATCCGGACATTTGGCAATCAGCCCCAGCATTTT
NA,TRBV27,TRBD1,TRBJ1-2,CASSLPDRETSYTF,TGTGCCAGCAGTCTACCGGACAGGGAAACCAGCTACACCTTC
NA,TRBV11-2,TRBD1,TRBJ1-6,CASSPSGTGDSPLHF,TGTGCCAGCAGTCCCTCCGGGACAGGAGATTCACCCCTCCACTTT